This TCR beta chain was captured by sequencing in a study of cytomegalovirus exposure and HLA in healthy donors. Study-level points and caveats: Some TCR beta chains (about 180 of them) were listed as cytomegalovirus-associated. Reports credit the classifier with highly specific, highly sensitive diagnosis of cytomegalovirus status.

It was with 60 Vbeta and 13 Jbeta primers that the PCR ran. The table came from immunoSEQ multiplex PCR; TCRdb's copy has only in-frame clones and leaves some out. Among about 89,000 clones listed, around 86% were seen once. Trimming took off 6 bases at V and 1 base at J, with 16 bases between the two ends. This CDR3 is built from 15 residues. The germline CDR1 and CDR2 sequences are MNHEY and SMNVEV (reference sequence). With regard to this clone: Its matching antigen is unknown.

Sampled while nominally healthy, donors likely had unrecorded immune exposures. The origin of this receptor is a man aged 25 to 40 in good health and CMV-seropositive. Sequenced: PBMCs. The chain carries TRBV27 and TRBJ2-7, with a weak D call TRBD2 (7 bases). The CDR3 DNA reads TGTGCCAGCAGACGCCTGGGGGGGGCTTCCTACGAGCAGTACTTC. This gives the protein CASRRLGGASYEQYF.